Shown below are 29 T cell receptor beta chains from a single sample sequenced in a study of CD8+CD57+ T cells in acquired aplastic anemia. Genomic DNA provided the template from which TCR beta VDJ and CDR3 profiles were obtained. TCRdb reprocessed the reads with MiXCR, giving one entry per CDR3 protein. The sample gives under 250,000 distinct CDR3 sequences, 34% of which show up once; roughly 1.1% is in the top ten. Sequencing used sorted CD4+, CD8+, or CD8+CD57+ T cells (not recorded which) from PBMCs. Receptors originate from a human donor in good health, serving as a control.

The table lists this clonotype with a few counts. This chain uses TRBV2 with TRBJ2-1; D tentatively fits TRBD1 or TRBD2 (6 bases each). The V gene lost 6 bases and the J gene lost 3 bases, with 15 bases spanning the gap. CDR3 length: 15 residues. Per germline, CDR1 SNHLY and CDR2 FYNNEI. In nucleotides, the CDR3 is TGTGCCAGCAGGGCCACGGGGGCTTTCTACAATGAGCAGTTCTTC. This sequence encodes CASRATGAFYNEQFF.

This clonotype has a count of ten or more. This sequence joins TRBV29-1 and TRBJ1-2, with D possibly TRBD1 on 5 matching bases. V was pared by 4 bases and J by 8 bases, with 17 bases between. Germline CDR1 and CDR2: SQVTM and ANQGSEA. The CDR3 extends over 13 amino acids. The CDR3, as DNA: TGCAGCGTTGTATACGGGGGTCTAGGAGGCTACACCTTC. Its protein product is CSVVYGGLGGYTF.

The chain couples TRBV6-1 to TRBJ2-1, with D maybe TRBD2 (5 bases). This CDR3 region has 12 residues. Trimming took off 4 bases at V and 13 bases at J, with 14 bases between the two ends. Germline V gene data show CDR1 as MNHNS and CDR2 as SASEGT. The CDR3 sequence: CASSGIGILQFF. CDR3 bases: TGTGCCAGCAGTGGAATCGGGATTCTACAGTTCTTC.

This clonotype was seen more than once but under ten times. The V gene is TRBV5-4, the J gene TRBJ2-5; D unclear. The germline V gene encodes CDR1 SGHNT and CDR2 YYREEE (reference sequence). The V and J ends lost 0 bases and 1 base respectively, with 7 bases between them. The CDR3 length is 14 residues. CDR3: CASSLAFGQETQYF. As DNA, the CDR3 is TGTGCCAGCAGCTTGGCATTCGGCCAAGAGACCCAGTACTTC.

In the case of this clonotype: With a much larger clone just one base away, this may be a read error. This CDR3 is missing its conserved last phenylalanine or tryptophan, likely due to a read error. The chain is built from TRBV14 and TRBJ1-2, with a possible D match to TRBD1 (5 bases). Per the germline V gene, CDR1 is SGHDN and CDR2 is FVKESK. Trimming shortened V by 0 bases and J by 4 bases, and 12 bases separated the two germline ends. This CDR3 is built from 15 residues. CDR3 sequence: CASSQESGAGYGYTL. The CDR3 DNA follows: TGTGCCAGCAGCCAAGAAAGCGGGGCGGGCTATGGCTACACCCTC.

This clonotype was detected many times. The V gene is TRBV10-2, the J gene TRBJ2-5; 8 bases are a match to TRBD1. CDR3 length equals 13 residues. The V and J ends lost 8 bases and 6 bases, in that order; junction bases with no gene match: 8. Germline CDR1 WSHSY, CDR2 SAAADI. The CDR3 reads CASQGTGEKTQYF. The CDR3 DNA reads TGCGCCAGCCAAGGGACAGGCGAGAAGACCCAGTACTTC.

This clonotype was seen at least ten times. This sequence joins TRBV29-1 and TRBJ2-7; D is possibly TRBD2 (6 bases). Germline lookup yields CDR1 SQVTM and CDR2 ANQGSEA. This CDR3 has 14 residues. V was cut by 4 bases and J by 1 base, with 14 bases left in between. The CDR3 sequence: CSVASSARSYEQYF. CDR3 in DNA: TGCAGCGTTGCTTCTAGCGCCCGATCCTACGAGCAGTACTTC.

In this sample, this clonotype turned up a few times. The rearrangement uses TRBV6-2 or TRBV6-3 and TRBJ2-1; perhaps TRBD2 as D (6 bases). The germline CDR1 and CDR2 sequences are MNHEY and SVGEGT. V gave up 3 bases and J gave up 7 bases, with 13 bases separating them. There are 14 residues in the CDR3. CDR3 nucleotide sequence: TGTGCCAGCAGTTATGTGGCGGGGAAAAATGAGCAGTTCTTC. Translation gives CASSYVAGKNEQFF.

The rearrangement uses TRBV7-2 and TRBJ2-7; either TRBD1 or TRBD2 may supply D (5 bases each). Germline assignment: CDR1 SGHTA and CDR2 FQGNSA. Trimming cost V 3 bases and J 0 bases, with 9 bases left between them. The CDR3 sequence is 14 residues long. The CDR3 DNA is TGTGCCAGCAGCTTGGGACCAGCCTCCTACGAGCAGTACTTC. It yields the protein CASSLGPASYEQYF. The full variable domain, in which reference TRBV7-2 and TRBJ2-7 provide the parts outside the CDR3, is GAGVSQSPSNKVTEKGKDVELRCDPISGHTALYWYRQSLGQGLEFLIYFQGNSAPDKSGLPSDRFSAERTGGSVSTLTIQRTQQEDSAVYLCASSLGPASYEQYFGPGTRLTVT.

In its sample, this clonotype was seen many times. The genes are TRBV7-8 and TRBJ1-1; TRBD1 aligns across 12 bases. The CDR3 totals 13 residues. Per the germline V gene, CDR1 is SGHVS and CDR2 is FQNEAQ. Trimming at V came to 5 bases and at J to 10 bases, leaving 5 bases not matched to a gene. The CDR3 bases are TGTGCCAGCAGCGGGACAGGGGGCTCAGGAGCTTTCTTT. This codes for CASSGTGGSGAFF. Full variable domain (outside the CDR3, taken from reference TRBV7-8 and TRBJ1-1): GAGVSQSPRYKVAKRGQDVALRCDPISGHVSLFWYQQALGQGPEFLTYFQNEAQLDKSGLPSDRFFAERPEGSVSTLKIQRTQQEDSAVYLCASSGTGGSGAFFGQGTRLTVV.

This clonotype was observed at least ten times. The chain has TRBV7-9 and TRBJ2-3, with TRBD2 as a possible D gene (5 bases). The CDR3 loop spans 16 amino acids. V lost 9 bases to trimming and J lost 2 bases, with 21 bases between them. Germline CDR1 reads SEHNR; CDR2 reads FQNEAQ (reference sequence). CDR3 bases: TGTGCCAGTACTGGGCGGGCCGCCGACCCCACAGATACGCAGTATTTT. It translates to CASTGRAADPTDTQYF.

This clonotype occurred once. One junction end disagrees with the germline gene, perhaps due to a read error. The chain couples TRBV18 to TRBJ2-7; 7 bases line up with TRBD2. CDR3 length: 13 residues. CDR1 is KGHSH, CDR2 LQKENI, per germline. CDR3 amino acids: CASSPGLSHERYF. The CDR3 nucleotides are TGTGCCAGCTCACCGGGACTAAGCCACGAGCGGTACTTC.

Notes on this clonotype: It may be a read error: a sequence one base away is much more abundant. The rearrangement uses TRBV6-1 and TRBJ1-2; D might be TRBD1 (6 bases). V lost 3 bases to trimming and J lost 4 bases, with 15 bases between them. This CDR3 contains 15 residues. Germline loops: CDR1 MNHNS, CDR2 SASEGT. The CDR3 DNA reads TGTGCCAGCAGTGACGGGAGGGGGGCTAGCTATGGCTACACCTTC. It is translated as CASSDGRGASYGYTF.

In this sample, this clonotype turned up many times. For the CDR3, the DNA is TGCAGCGTTCGACGCGGACTGCCATACTACGAGCAGTACTTC. Protein product: CSVRRGLPYYEQYF. The chain couples TRBV29-1 to TRBJ2-7, with a weak D call TRBD2 (5 bases). Germline CDR1 is SQVTM and CDR2 is ANQGSEA. CDR3 length equals 14 residues. V was shortened by 5 bases and J by 3 bases, with 17 bases between the two germline ends.

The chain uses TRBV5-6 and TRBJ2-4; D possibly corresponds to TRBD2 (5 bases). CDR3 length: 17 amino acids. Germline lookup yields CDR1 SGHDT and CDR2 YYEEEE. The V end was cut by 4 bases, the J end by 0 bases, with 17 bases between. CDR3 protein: CASSRGNSGKAKNIQYF. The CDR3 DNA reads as TGTGCCAGCAGCCGGGGAAACAGCGGCAAAGCCAAAAACATTCAGTACTTC.

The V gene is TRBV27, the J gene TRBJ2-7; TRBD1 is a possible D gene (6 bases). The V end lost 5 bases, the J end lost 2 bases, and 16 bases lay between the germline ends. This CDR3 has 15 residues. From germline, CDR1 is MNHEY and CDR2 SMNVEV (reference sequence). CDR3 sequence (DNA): TGTGCCAGCAGTCGGGAAGGAAAGGGGGCCTACGAGCAGTACTTC. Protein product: CASSREGKGAYEQYF.

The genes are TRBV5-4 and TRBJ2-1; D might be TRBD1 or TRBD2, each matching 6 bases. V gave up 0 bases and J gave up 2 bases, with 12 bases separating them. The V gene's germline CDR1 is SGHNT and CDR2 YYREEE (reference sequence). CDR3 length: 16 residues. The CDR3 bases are TGTGCCAGCAGCTTGGCATCGGGGGCAACCTACAATGAGCAGTTCTTC. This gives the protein CASSLASGATYNEQFF.

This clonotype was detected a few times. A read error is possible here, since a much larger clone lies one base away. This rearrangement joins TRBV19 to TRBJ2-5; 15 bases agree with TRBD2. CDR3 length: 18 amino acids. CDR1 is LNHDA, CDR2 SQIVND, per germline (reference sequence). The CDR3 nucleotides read TGTGCCAGTAGTCTAGGACTAGCGGGAGGGCTCAGGGCAGAGACCCGGTACTTC. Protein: CASSLGLAGGLRAETRYF. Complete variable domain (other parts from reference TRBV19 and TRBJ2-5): DGGITQSPKYLFRKEGQNVTLSCEQNLNHDAMYWYRQDPGQGLRLIYYSQIVNDFQKGDIAEGYSVSREKKESFPLTVTSAQKNPTAFYLCASSLGLAGGLRAETRYFGPGTRLLVL.

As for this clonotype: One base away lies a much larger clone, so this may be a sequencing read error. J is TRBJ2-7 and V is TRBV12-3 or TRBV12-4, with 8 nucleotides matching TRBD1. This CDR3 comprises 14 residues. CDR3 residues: CVSSRRTGSHEQYF. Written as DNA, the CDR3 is TGTGTCAGCAGTCGGAGGACAGGGAGCCACGAGCAGTACTTC.

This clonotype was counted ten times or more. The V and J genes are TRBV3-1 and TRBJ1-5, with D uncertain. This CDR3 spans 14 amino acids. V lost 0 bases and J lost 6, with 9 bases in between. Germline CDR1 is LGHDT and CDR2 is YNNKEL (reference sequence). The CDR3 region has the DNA TGTGCCAGCAGCCAAGAGTGGGTCGGTCAGCCCCAGCATTTT. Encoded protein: CASSQEWVGQPQHF.

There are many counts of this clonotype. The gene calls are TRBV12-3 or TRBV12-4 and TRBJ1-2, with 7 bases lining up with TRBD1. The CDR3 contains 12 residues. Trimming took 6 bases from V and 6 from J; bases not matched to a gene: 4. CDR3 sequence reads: CASSRQGNGYTF. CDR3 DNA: TGTGCCAGCAGCCGACAGGGAAATGGCTACACCTTC.

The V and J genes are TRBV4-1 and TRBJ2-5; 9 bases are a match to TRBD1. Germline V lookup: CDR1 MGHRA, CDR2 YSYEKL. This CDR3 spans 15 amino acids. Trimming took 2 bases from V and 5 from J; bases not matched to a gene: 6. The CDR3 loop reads CASSQPTGGRETQYF. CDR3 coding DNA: TGCGCCAGCAGCCAACCCACAGGGGGCCGGGAGACCCAGTACTTC.

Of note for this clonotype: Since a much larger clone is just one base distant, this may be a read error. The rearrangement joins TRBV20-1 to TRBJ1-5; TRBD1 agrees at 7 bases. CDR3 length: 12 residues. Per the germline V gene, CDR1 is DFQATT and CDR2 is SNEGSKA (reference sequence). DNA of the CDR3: TGCAGTGCTAAGACAGGGAATCAGCCCCAGCAGTTT. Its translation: CSAKTGNQPQQF.

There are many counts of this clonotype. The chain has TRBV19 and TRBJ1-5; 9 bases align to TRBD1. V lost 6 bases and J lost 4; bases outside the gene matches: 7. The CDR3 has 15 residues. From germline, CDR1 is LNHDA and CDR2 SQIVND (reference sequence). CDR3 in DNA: TGTGCCAGTAGCCACGGACAGGGGTGGAATCAGCCCCAGCATTTT. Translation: CASSHGQGWNQPQHF.

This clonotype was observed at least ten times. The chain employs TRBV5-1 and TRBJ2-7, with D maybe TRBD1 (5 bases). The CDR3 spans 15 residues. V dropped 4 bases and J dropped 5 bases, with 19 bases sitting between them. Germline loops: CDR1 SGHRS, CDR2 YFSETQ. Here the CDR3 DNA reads TGCGCCAGCAGCCCCGGTGCAGGGTCCGGCAACGAGCAGTACTTC. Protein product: CASSPGAGSGNEQYF.

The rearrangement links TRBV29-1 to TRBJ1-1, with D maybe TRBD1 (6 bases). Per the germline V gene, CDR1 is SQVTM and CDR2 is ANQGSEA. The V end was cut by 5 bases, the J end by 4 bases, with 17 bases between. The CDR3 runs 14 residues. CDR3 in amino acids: CSVYGTKPITEAFF. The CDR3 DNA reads TGCAGCGTTTATGGGACAAAACCTATCACTGAAGCTTTCTTT.

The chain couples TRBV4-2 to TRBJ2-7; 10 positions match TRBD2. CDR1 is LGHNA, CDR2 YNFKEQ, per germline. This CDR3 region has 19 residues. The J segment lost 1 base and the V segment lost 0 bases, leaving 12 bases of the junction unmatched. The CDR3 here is CASSQEQGRIAGGSYEQYF. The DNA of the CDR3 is TGTGCCAGCAGCCAAGAACAGGGACGAATAGCGGGAGGTTCCTACGAGCAGTACTTC.

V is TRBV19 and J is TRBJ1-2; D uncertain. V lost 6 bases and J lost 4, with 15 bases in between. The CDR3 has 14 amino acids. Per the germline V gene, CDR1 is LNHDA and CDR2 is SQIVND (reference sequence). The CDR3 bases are TGTGCCAGTAGGTATGGAGTGGATATCTATGGCTACACCTTC. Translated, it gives CASRYGVDIYGYTF.

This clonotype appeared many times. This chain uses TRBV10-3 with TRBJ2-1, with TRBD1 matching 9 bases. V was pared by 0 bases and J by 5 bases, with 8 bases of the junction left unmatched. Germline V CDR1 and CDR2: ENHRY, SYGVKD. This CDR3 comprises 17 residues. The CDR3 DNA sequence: TGTGCCATCAGTGAGTCCGTGGGACAGGGTTTTAACAATGAGCAGTTCTTC. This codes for CAISESVGQGFNNEQFF.